This T cell receptor (beta chain) was identified in a study of blood T cell repertoires in COVID-19. Study-level information: Sources were T cells, B-cell-depleted T cells, or PBMCs; the material itself was cDNA or gDNA.

Source study methods: Estimation of nucleated cell counts relied on the amplification of reference gene primers. Clones were sequenced by immunoSEQ multiplex PCR, and TCRdb holds only the in-frame ones, with some missing. V and J calls and clone size are given by that table; D and trimming were obtained from the DNA. The sample has 43,000 or so clones; approximately 80% are singletons. CDR1 and CDR2 from the germline V gene are MNHEY and SMNVEV (reference sequence). With 6 bases clipped from V and 6 bases from J, the junction kept 6 bases outside the gene matches. The CDR3 covers 13 residues. This chain joins TRBV27 and TRBJ2-7; 9 positions match TRBD1. This clonotype originated in a woman aged 55-69 years with acute or convalescent COVID-19. Sequenced material: peripheral blood. The CDR3 region has the DNA TGTGCCAGCAGCCTGGGACAGGGTGGCGAGCAGTACTTC. Encoded protein: CASSLGQGGEQYF.